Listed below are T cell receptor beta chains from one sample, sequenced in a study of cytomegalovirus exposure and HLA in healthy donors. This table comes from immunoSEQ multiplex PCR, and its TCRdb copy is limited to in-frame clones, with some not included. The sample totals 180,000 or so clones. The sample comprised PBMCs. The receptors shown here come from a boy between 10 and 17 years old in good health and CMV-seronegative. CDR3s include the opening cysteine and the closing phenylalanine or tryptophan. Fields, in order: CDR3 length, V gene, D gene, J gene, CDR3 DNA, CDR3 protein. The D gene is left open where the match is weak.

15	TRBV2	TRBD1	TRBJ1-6	TGTGCCAGCAGTGCTGGGACAGGGGGCGATTCACCCCTCCACTTT	CASSAGTGGDSPLHF
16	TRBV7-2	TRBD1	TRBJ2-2	TGTGCCAGCAGCTTTACCGGGACAGCCAACACCGGGGAGCTGTTTTTT	CASSFTGTANTGELFF
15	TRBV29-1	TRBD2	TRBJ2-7	TGCAGCGTCGGGAGGGGAGGCCGCCTTTACTACGAGCAGTACTTC	CSVGRGGRLYYEQYF
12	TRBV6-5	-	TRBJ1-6	TGTGCCAGCAGTTCCCGTGTACGGCCCCTCCACTTT	CASSSRVRPLHF
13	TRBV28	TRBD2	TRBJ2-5	TGTGCCAGCGGCGAGACTAGCTGGGAGACCCAGTACTTC	CASGETSWETQYF
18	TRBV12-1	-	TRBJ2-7	-	CASKRLSSGLAYCCEQYF
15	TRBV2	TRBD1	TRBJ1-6	TGTGCCAGCAGTAATGGACAGGGACCAAATTCACCCCTCCACTTT	CASSNGQGPNSPLHF
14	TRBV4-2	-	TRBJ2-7	TGTGCCAGCAGCCAAGCCCCGGGGTCCTACGAGCAGTACTTC	CASSQAPGSYEQYF
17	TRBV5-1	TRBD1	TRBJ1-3	TGCGCCAGCAGCTTGGGAGGACAGGCCCTCTCTGGAAACACCATATATTTT	CASSLGGQALSGNTIYF
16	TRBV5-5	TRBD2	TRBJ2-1	TGTGCCAGCAGTCCCCCGGGGCGGGGGGTATACAATGAGCAGTTCTTC	CASSPPGRGVYNEQFF
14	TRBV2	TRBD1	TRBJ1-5	TGTGCCAGCAGTGGGGGGAGACAGGGTCAGCCCCAGCATTTT	CASSGGRQGQPQHF
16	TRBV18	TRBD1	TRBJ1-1	TGTGCCAGCTCACCACCCGGACAGGGGGGGGGCACTGAAGCTTTCTTT	CASSPPGQGGGTEAFF
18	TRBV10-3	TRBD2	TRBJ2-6	TGTGCCATCAGGGCTAGCGGGGGTTCATTCTCTGGGGCCAACGTCCTGACTTTC	CAIRASGGSFSGANVLTF
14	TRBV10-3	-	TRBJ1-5	TGTGCCATCAGTGAGTCCGACAGTCTTCAGCCCCAGCATTTT	CAISESDSLQPQHF
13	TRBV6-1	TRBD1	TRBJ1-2	TGTGCCAGCATAAGACAGGGCAACTATGGCTACACCTTC	CASIRQGNYGYTF
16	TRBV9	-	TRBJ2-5	TGTGCCAGCAGCGCCTCTAGCCCCTTAAAGGGAGAGACCCAGTACTTC	CASSASSPLKGETQYF
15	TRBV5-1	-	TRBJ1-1	TGCGCCAGCAGCGTGGGCCTAACTATGGGCACTGAAGCTTTCTTT	CASSVGLTMGTEAFF
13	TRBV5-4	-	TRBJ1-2	TGTGCCAGCAGCTCCGCAGGCCTCTATGGCTACACCTTC	CASSSAGLYGYTF
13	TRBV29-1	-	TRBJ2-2	TGCAGCGTTAACACCGCGCGGACCGGGGAGCTGTTTTTT	CSVNTARTGELFF
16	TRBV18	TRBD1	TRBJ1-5	TGTGCCAGCTCACTTACGGGACAGGGGATAGGGCAGCCCCAGCATTTT	CASSLTGQGIGQPQHF
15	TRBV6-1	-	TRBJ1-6	TGTGCCAGTCTTATTCGTGTCGGCGGTGATTCACCCCTCCACTTT	CASLIRVGGDSPLHF
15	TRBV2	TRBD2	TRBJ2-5	TGTGCCAGCAGTGAGCCCAGACTAGCGGAAGAGACCCAGTACTTC	CASSEPRLAEETQYF
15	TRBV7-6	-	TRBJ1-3	TGTGCCAGCAGCTTAGGGGAGTATTCTGGAAACACCATATATTTT	CASSLGEYSGNTIYF
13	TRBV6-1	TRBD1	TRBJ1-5	TGTGCCAGCAGGACAGGGGGAGGACAGCCCCAGCATTTT	CASRTGGGQPQHF
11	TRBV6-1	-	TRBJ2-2	TGTGCCAGCTGGGACTTCGGGGAGCTGTTTTTT	CASWDFGELFF
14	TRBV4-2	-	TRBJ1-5	TGTGCCAGCAGCCAAGCGTCTGCGAGACAGCCCCAGCATTTT	CASSQASARQPQHF
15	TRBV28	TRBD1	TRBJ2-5	TGTGCCAGCAGTTCATCCCGGGACAGGGCGGAGACCCAGTACTTC	CASSSSRDRAETQYF
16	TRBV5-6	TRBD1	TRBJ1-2	TGTGCCAGCAGCCTGGGGCAGGGGGCGAGGACCTATGGCTACACCTTC	CASSLGQGARTYGYTF
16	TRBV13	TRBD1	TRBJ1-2	TGTGCCAGCAGTCAATCCGGGACAGGGGGCATCTATGGCTACACCTTC	CASSQSGTGGIYGYTF
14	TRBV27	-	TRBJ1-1	TGTGCCAGCAGTTACGGCCGCGGGAACACTGAAGCTTTCTTT	CASSYGRGNTEAFF
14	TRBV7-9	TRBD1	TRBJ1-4	TGTGCCAGCAGCTCGACAGGGGAGGAGGAAAAACTGTTTTTT	CASSSTGEEEKLFF
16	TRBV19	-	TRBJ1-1	TGTGCCAGTAGTATAGATCTTGGCGCAGGGAACACTGAAGCTTTCTTT	CASSIDLGAGNTEAFF
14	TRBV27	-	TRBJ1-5	TGTGCCAGCAGTTTATCAAGGGGCAACCAGCCCCAGCATTTT	CASSLSRGNQPQHF
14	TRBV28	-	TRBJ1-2	TGTGCCAGCAGTTTAAACGCCCAGGGAAGTGGCTACACCTTC	CASSLNAQGSGYTF
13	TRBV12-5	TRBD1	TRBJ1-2	TGTGCTAGTGGTTTAGTACAGGGGCCTGGCTACACCTTC	CASGLVQGPGYTF
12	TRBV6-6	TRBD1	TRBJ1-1	TGTGCCAGCAGCCCAGACAGGGTTACAGCTTTCTTT	CASSPDRVTAFF
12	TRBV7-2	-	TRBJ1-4	TGTGCCAGCAGCCCCGAGGGTGAAAAACTGTTTTTT	CASSPEGEKLFF
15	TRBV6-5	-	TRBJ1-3	TGTGCCAGCGGGGCAGGGGATATCTCTGGAAACACCATATATTTT	CASGAGDISGNTIYF
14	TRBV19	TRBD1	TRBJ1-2	TGTGCCAGTAGTCTGGACAGGAGGAACTATGGCTACACCTTC	CASSLDRRNYGYTF
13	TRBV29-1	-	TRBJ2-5	TGCAGCGTTGCAGTCCTCCGAGGAGAGACCCAGTACTTC	CSVAVLRGETQYF
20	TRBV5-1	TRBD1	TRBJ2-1	TGCGCCAGCAGCTTGTACCCTAAGACAGGGGGTGCCCTCTCCTACAATGAGCAGTTCTTC	CASSLYPKTGGALSYNEQFF
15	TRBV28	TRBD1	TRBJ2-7	TGTGCCAGCAGTATTGGGACAGGGGGCCAGTACGAGCAGTACTTC	CASSIGTGGQYEQYF
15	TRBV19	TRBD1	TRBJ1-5	TGTGCCAGTAGTATATTGACAGGGCAATTTCAGCCCCAGCATTTT	CASSILTGQFQPQHF
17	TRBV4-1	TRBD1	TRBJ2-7	TGCGCCAGCAGCCAAGGAGGATGGGAAGACAGGGCTTACGAGCAGTACTTC	CASSQGGWEDRAYEQYF
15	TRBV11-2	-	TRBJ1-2	TGTGCCAGCAGCTTCTCTGCAGGCGTCCTCTATGGCTACACCTTC	CASSFSAGVLYGYTF
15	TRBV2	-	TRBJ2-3	TGTGCCAGCACCCTCACTGACATATTCGCAGATACGCAGTATTTT	CASTLTDIFADTQYF
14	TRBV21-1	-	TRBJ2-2	TGTGCCAGCAGCATCGTATGGCTTTCCGGGGAGCTGTTTTTT	CASSIVWLSGELFF
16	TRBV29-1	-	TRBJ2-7	TGCAGCGTTGAAAGGAATTGGGCCAAAGGAGGTTACGAGCAGTACTTC	CSVERNWAKGGYEQYF
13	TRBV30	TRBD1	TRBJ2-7	TGTGCCTCCTCGACAGGGAGCTCGGACGAGCAGTACTTC	CASSTGSSDEQYF
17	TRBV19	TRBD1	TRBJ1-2	TGTGCCAGTAGTAACCCGGGGACAGGCCTCCGCAAATATGGCTACACCTTC	CASSNPGTGLRKYGYTF
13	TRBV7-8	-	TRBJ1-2	-	CASSLVGQGTLSF
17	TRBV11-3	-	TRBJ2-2	TGTGCCAGCAGCTTAGAATTTTGGGGGCGGGACACCGGGGAGCTGTTTTTT	CASSLEFWGRDTGELFF